The sequence of this TCR beta chain was determined in a study of blood T cell repertoires in COVID-19. Looking at the study overall: PBMCs, B-cell-depleted T cells, or T cells provided the cDNA or gDNA that made up the material.

The Seattle patients joined while their infection was active and were tracked longitudinally afterward. In the authors' methods: Reference gene primers were amplified, and this amplification served to estimate nucleated cell counts. Data came from immunoSEQ multiplex PCR; TCRdb stores just in-frame clones and leaves some out. The V and J calls and the clone size are those of that table, but D and trimming were determined from the DNA. This table has hundreds of thousands of clones, around 90% appearing once. Looked up from germline, CDR1 is MNHEY and CDR2 is SMNVEV (reference sequence). V shed 3 bases and J shed 6 bases, with 8 bases lying between them. This CDR3 is built from 13 residues.

The gene calls are TRBV27 and TRBJ2-2; D unresolved. The receptor was isolated from a woman aged 30 to 39 with COVID-19, enrolled during active disease. The specimen was peripheral blood. CDR3 region: CASSFHRAGELFF. The CDR3, as DNA: TGTGCCAGCAGTTTCCATAGAGCCGGGGAGCTGTTTTTT.